This is a list of T cell receptor beta chains from one sample in a study of blood T cell repertoires in COVID-19. Generated by immunoSEQ multiplex PCR, the TCRdb table keeps only in-frame clones and is missing some. The table records about 480,000 clones, more than 85% of them present only once. The sequencing sample was made of PBMCs or T cells enriched from blood (not recorded which). The source is a woman aged 60-70 years who had recovered from COVID-19. CDR3s include the opening cysteine and the closing phenylalanine or tryptophan. The D gene is left open where the match is weak. The size of a clone is reported for some rows only, either as once, few or many, or as a class for expanded clones.

v_gene: TRBV14
d_gene: TRBD1
abundance: .
j_gene: TRBJ2-7
CDR3aa: CASSQGFGTGLSYEQYF
CDR3nt: TGTGCCAGCAGCCAAGGATTCGGGACAGGGCTGTCCTACGAGCAGTACTTC

v_gene: TRBV5-6
d_gene: .
abundance: .
j_gene: TRBJ1-1
CDR3aa: CASSGPDEAFF
CDR3nt: TGTGCCAGCAGCGGGCCAGATGAAGCTTTCTTT

v_gene: TRBV29-1
d_gene: .
abundance: .
j_gene: TRBJ2-3
CDR3aa: CSVVGAIHTDTQYF
CDR3nt: TGCAGCGTTGTAGGAGCTATACACACAGATACGCAGTATTTT

v_gene: TRBV30
d_gene: .
abundance: .
j_gene: TRBJ2-3
CDR3aa: CACISGTLGLDPTDTQYF
CDR3nt: TGTGCCTGTATTTCCGGGACACTCGGATTAGACCCCACAGATACGCAGTATTTT

v_gene: TRBV10-1
d_gene: TRBD2
abundance: .
j_gene: TRBJ2-1
CDR3aa: CASSRAGGFHEQFF
CDR3nt: TGCGCCAGCTCCCGAGCGGGGGGGTTCCATGAGCAGTTCTTC

v_gene: TRBV5-1
d_gene: .
abundance: .
j_gene: TRBJ1-1
CDR3aa: CASSLVGGNTEAFF
CDR3nt: TGCGCCAGCAGCTTGGTTGGAGGGAACACTGAAGCTTTCTTT

v_gene: TRBV6-5
d_gene: TRBD1
abundance: .
j_gene: TRBJ2-3
CDR3aa: CASSYSRDRGRDTQYF
CDR3nt: TGTGCCAGCAGTTACTCGAGGGACAGGGGGCGAGATACGCAGTATTTT

v_gene: TRBV2
d_gene: .
abundance: .
j_gene: TRBJ1-2
CDR3aa: CASSPTVGTGYGYTF
CDR3nt: TGTGCCAGCAGTCCCACAGTAGGGACTGGATACGGCTACACCTTC

v_gene: TRBV11-2
d_gene: .
abundance: .
j_gene: TRBJ2-2
CDR3aa: CASSSTLRGTGELFF
CDR3nt: TGTGCCAGCAGTTCTACCCTTAGGGGAACCGGGGAGCTGTTTTTT

v_gene: TRBV10-2
d_gene: TRBD1
abundance: .
j_gene: TRBJ1-5
CDR3aa: CASSEGQGPGQPQHF
CDR3nt: TGCGCCAGCAGTGAGGGACAGGGGCCCGGTCAGCCCCAGCATTTT

v_gene: TRBV7-2
d_gene: TRBD1
abundance: .
j_gene: TRBJ2-3
CDR3aa: CASSSRTGFSADTQYF
CDR3nt: TGTGCCAGCAGCTCCCGGACAGGGTTTAGCGCAGATACGCAGTATTTT

v_gene: TRBV19
d_gene: .
abundance: few
j_gene: TRBJ1-3
CDR3aa: CASSIRQASSGNTIYF
CDR3nt: TGTGCCAGTAGTATCCGACAGGCCAGCTCTGGAAACACCATATATTTT

v_gene: TRBV19
d_gene: .
abundance: few
j_gene: TRBJ1-2
CDR3aa: CASSMGGADGNYGYTF
CDR3nt: TGTGCCAGTAGTATGGGCGGGGCGGACGGCAACTATGGCTACACCTTC

v_gene: TRBV24-1
d_gene: .
abundance: .
j_gene: TRBJ2-7
CDR3aa: CATGSSQGHEQYF
CDR3nt: TGTGCCACCGGTAGTTCACAGGGCCACGAGCAGTACTTC

v_gene: TRBV30
d_gene: .
abundance: .
j_gene: TRBJ2-5
CDR3aa: CAWSVLGRETQYF
CDR3nt: TGTGCCTGGAGTGTACTAGGGAGGGAGACCCAGTACTTC

v_gene: TRBV10-3
d_gene: .
abundance: .
j_gene: TRBJ2-1
CDR3aa: CAIKSYLHNEQFF
CDR3nt: TGTGCCATCAAGTCGTACTTACACAATGAGCAGTTCTTC

v_gene: TRBV30
d_gene: .
abundance: .
j_gene: TRBJ2-7
CDR3aa: CAWSSLPAGYEQYF
CDR3nt: TGTGCCTGGAGTTCTCTCCCGGCAGGCTACGAGCAGTACTTC

v_gene: TRBV21-1
d_gene: .
abundance: .
j_gene: TRBJ1-5
CDR3aa: CASSKGNPRGGNQPQHF
CDR3nt: TGTGCCAGCAGCAAAGGTAATCCCAGGGGGGGCAATCAGCCCCAGCATTTT

v_gene: TRBV5-1
d_gene: .
abundance: .
j_gene: TRBJ2-4
CDR3aa: CASSLDGGIQYF
CDR3nt: TGCGCCAGCAGCTTGGACGGGGGCATTCAGTACTTC

v_gene: TRBV5-1
d_gene: .
abundance: .
j_gene: TRBJ1-6
CDR3aa: CASSPQGKEGSPLHF
CDR3nt: TGCGCCAGCAGCCCACAGGGTAAAGAAGGTTCACCCCTCCACTTT

v_gene: TRBV7-6
d_gene: TRBD2
abundance: .
j_gene: TRBJ2-5
CDR3aa: CASTLASGGEETQYF
CDR3nt: TGTGCCAGCACCCTCGCCAGCGGGGGGGAAGAGACCCAGTACTTC

v_gene: TRBV12-3/TRBV12-4
d_gene: .
abundance: .
j_gene: TRBJ1-5
CDR3aa: CASSLPGKQPQHF
CDR3nt: TGTGCCAGCAGTTTACCCGGTAAACAGCCCCAGCATTTT

v_gene: TRBV2
d_gene: TRBD1
abundance: .
j_gene: TRBJ1-1
CDR3aa: CASSEYGTGEAFF
CDR3nt: TGTGCCAGCAGTGAATACGGGACAGGGGAAGCTTTCTTT

v_gene: TRBV4-1
d_gene: .
abundance: .
j_gene: TRBJ1-3
CDR3aa: CASSQDGDSGNTIYF
CDR3nt: TGCGCCAGCAGCCAAGATGGAGACTCTGGAAACACCATATATTTT

v_gene: TRBV19
d_gene: .
abundance: .
j_gene: TRBJ1-6
CDR3aa: CASSRGQGGSPLHF
CDR3nt: TGTGCCAGTAGTAGGGGACAAGGGGGATCACCCCTCCACTTT

v_gene: TRBV30
d_gene: TRBD1
abundance: .
j_gene: TRBJ2-3
CDR3aa: CAWSPTGFSTDTQYF
CDR3nt: TGTGCCTGGAGTCCGACAGGGTTTAGCACAGATACGCAGTATTTT